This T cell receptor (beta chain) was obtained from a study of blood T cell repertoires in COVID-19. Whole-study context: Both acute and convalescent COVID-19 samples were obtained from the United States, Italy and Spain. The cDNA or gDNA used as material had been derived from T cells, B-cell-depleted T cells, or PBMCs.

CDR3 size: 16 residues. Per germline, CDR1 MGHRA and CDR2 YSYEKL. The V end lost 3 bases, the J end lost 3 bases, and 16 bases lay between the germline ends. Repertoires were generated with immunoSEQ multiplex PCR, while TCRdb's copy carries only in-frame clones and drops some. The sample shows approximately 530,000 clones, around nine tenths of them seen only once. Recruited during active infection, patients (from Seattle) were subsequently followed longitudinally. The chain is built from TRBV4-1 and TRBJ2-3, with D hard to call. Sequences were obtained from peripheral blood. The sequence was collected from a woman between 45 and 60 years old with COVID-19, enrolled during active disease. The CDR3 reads CASSHTDERKTDTQYF. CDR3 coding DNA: TGCGCCAGCAGCCACACTGATGAGAGGAAGACAGATACGCAGTATTTT.